The 5 T cell receptor beta chains below were found in one sample sequenced in a study of shared clonotypes between healthy human individuals. The data were produced by immunoSEQ multiplex PCR, yet TCRdb's version contains in-frame clones alone and is incomplete. The table shows 640,000 or so clones, with about two thirds occurring only once. The material sequenced was memory CD4+ T cells sorted from blood. Regarding subset: CD45RA-negative fraction. The source is a woman aged 25 to 39 in good health.

This rearrangement joins TRBV4-1 to TRBJ2-7; 7 bases are a match to TRBD2. Trimming cost V 1 base and J 5 bases; bases outside gene matches: 17. The CDR3 totals 18 residues. Germline V lookup: CDR1 MGHRA, CDR2 YSYEKL. The DNA for the CDR3 is TGCGCCAGCAGCCAAGTCCTTGGGGGAGCGGCTAGCGGCCACGAGCAGTACTTC. Protein product: CASSQVLGGAASGHEQYF.

The CDR3 protein is CASSLGTEPPDTQYF. The CDR3 nucleotides are TGCGCCAGCAGCTTGGGGACAGAACCCCCCGATACGCAGTATTTT. The chain recombines TRBV5-1 with TRBJ2-3, with a weak D call TRBD1 (6 bases). This CDR3 contains 15 residues. Germline CDR1 reads SGHRS; CDR2 reads YFSETQ. With 0 bases removed from V and 6 bases from J, the gap between germline ends came to 14 bases.

On this clone: Other nucleotide sequences in the sample specify the same CDR3. This chain links TRBV5-1 with TRBJ2-7; 7 bases line up with TRBD1. The V segment lost 4 bases and the J segment 4 bases; nucleotides outside the gene matches: 11. CDR1 and CDR2 from the germline V gene are SGHRS and YFSETQ. This CDR3 has 15 residues. The CDR3 loop reads CASSDRTGGVYEQYF. The CDR3 region has the DNA TGCGCCAGCAGCGATCGGACAGGTGGGGTGTACGAGCAGTACTTC.

The CDR3 protein is CASSDKTGQGSNQPQHF. CDR3 coding DNA: TGTGCCAGCAGTGATAAGACGGGACAGGGTAGCAATCAGCCCCAGCATTTT. The gene calls are TRBV6-1 and TRBJ1-5, with 9 bases that match TRBD1. V was clipped by 3 bases and J by 0 bases; unmatched bases: 6. CDR3 length: 17 amino acids. CDR1 is MNHNS, CDR2 SASEGT, per germline.

The chain links TRBV2 to TRBJ2-1, with 7 bases fitting TRBD2. CDR1 SNHLY and CDR2 FYNNEI come from the germline V gene. CDR3 size: 14 residues. J gave up 2 bases and V 7 bases, and 5 bases lay outside the gene matches. CDR3 region: CASTREEAYNEQFF. CDR3 sequence (DNA): TGTGCCAGCACCCGGGAGGAGGCCTACAATGAGCAGTTCTTC.